These T cell receptor gamma chains were read from a single sample in a study of intestinal T cells in coeliac disease. With CATT, TCRdb re-called clones from the multiplex PCR reads. The data contain about 730 gamma-chain clones, about 51% of them singletons. The material sequenced was a duodenal biopsy. The receptors stem from a human donor with celiac disease. Both conserved end residues are part of each CDR3.

J,V,CDR3
TRGJP1,TRGV4,CATLGWGIPTGWFKIF
TRGJP1,TRGV10,CAAWDDYTTGWFKIF
TRGJ1/TRGJ2,TRGV4,CATWGVGYKKLF
TRGJ1/TRGJ2,TRGV2,CATCRHKKLF
TRGJP1,TRGV10,CAAWDYKGDRTGWFKIF
TRGJ1/TRGJ2,TRGV4,CATWDGPALAFF
TRGJ1/TRGJ2,TRGV9,CALWESQYYKKLF
TRGJP2,TRGV2,CATGGGSCDWIKTF
TRGJ1/TRGJ2,TRGV2,CADLGRARYKKLF
TRGJ1/TRGJ2,TRGV9,CAVVGGEKLF
TRGJ1/TRGJ2,TRGV11,CACWIRHRAYYKKLF
TRGJ1/TRGJ2,TRGV4,CATWDLRYKKLF
TRGJP2,TRGV2,CATWGRASSSDWIKTF
TRGJ1/TRGJ2,TRGV2,CAPGLDASYYKKLF
TRGJP1,TRGV8,CATWPMGTGWFKIF
TRGJ1/TRGJ2,TRGV10,CAAWDSPNSGVFYYKKLF
TRGJP1,TRGV11,CACLDSQRCFFGWFKIF
TRGJP1,TRGV10,CAAWDLSHWFGFKIF
TRGJ1/TRGJ2,TRGV8,CATWDRIIYKKLF
TRGJP1,TRGV2,CATWDGPDYTTGWFKIF
TRGJ1/TRGJ2,TRGV10,CAAWDLRNYYKKLF
TRGJ1/TRGJ2,TRGV3,CATGTADKKLF
TRGJ1/TRGJ2,TRGV3,CAIGGDKKLF
TRGJP1,TRGV2,CATWAYTTGWFKIF
TRGJ1/TRGJ2,TRGV3,CATWGDPGPNYYKKLF
TRGJ1/TRGJ2,TRGV3,CAIWTADKKLF
TRGJP2,TRGV4,CATWTCRSSDWIKTF
TRGJ1/TRGJ2,TRGV10,CAAWDSNYYKKLF
TRGJ1/TRGJ2,TRGV4,CAPGGRGYYKKLF
TRGJP1,TRGV11,CACWIRHNTTGWFKIF
TRGJ1/TRGJ2,TRGV5,CATYFGQVISKLF
TRGJ1/TRGJ2,TRGV2,CATWGQYRGGYYKKLF
TRGJP1,TRGV8,CAHLGVLHTTGWFKIF
TRGJ1/TRGJ2,TRGV2,CATWDTAGYKKLF
TRGJP1,TRGV10,CAAVGVRSGLGWFKIF
TRGJ1/TRGJ2,TRGV2,CATWDGFYYKKLF
TRGJ1/TRGJ2,TRGV10,CAAWGFTRKLF
TRGJ1/TRGJ2,TRGV4,CATWDGPALAFYYKKLF
TRGJ1/TRGJ2,TRGV2,CATCLRNYKKLF
TRGJ1/TRGJ2,TRGV10,CAAWSYYYKKLF
TRGJ1/TRGJ2,TRGV8,CATWPKNYYKKLF
TRGJP1,TRGV4,CATWDGYTTGWFKIF
TRGJ1/TRGJ2,TRGV2,CATWDGLRYKKLF
TRGJP1,TRGV10,CAARPLGWFKIF
TRGJ1/TRGJ2,TRGV4,CATWDGVLWNYYKKLF
TRGJP1,TRGV10,CAAWDSATGWFKIF
TRGJ1/TRGJ2,TRGV3,CAIGGDKKLF
TRGJ1/TRGJ2,TRGV9,CALWGIDYKKLF
TRGJP1,TRGV4,CATWDGRVTGWFKIF